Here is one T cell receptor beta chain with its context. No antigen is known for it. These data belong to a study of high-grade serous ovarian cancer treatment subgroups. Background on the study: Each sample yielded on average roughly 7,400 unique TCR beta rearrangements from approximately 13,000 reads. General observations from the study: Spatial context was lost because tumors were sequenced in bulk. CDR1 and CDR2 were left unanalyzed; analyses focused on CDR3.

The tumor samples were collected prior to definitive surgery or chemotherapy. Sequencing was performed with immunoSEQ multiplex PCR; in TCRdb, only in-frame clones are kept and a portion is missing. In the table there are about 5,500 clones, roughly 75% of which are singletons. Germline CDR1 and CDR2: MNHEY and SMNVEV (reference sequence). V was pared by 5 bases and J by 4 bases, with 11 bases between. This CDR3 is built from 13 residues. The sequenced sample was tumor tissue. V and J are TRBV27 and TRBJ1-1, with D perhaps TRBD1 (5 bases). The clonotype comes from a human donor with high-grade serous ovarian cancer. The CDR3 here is CASSPQGPTEAFF. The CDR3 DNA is TGTGCCAGCAGTCCCCAGGGTCCCACTGAAGCTTTCTTT.